This entry describes one TCR beta chain. Data came from immunoSEQ multiplex PCR; TCRdb stores just in-frame clones and leaves some out. The table has roughly 160,000 clones, about 94% seen once; the top ten hold about 15%. These data belong to a study of control samples from healthy donors and cancer patients. The sequencing sample was made of PBMCs. The origin of this receptor is a man in his 60s with colorectal cancer.

In DNA, the CDR3 is TGTGCCAGCAGCCTCGGGGGCAACATTCAGTACTTC. Translated: CASSLGGNIQYF. The chain joins TRBV5-6 to TRBJ2-4; D could derive from TRBD1 or TRBD2 (6 bases each). Per germline, CDR1 SGHDT and CDR2 YYEEEE. V shed 4 bases and J shed 7 bases, with 9 bases lying between them. CDR3 size: 12 residues.